The 17 T cell receptor beta chains given below trace back to one sample, sequenced in a study of blood T cells in healthy people across ages. PCR was performed a second time for roughly 7 to 12 cycles using a sample-barcoded 5' primer and a J-beta primer mix. TCRdb ran MiXCR on the 5' RACE reads and lists one entry per CDR3 protein. This sample yields about 560,000 distinct CDR3 sequences, of which about 25% are seen a single time; roughly 3.5% belongs to the top ten. This sample also appeared in a second study, on T cells of mothers and their children.

Material for sequencing was blood. These receptors originate from a boy younger than 10 in good health.

This clonotype was observed a handful of times. The chain employs TRBV4-3 and TRBJ2-7, with D perhaps matching TRBD1 or TRBD2 (5 bases each). Germline V gene sequence: CDR1 LGHNA, CDR2 YSLEER. The CDR3 extends over 14 amino acids. V shed 1 base and J shed 3 bases, with 10 bases lying between them. As DNA, the CDR3 is TGCGCCAGCAGCCAAGCCAGGGACCACTACGAGCAGTACTTC. Protein product: CASSQARDHYEQYF.

The V call is TRBV7-2, the J call TRBJ2-7, with 12 bases fitting TRBD2. V lost 3 bases to trimming and J lost 4 bases; unmatched junction nucleotides: 4. The CDR3 contains 15 residues. Germline values: CDR1 SGHTA, CDR2 FQGNSA. In nucleotides, the CDR3 is TGTGCCAGCAGCTTCTACCTAGCGGGGGGGTACGAGCAGTACTTC. Residues: CASSFYLAGGYEQYF.

This rearrangement joins TRBV11-2 to TRBJ2-5, with D possibly being TRBD2 (7 bases). The CDR3 extends over 17 amino acids. Per the germline V gene, CDR1 is SGHAT and CDR2 is FQNNGV. V dropped 1 base and J dropped 7 bases, with 22 bases sitting between them. In DNA, the CDR3 is TGTGCCAGCAGCTTAGTAGGGGGGGGGACAAACCGGATGACCCAGTACTTC. This gives the protein CASSLVGGGTNRMTQYF.

The sample holds many counts of this clonotype. The V call is TRBV27, the J call TRBJ1-2; 8 bases are a match to TRBD1. CDR3 length equals 14 residues. The junction had 5 bases not matched to a gene; V was cut back by 5 bases and J by 3 bases. Germline V gene data show CDR1 as MNHEY and CDR2 as SMNVEV (reference sequence). DNA of the CDR3: TGTGCCAGCAGTCGCTACAGGGGGGACTATGGCTACACCTTC. Its translation: CASSRYRGDYGYTF.

The J gene is TRBJ2-7, the V gene TRBV3-1, with D hard to call. Germline V gene lookup returns CDR1 LGHDT and CDR2 YNNKEL (reference sequence). CDR3 length: 16 amino acids. V lost 4 bases, J lost 5 bases, and 21 bases lay in between. As DNA, the CDR3 is TGTGCCAGCAGCCGAACATGGCGCCGAAGAATTGACGAGCAGTACTTC. Protein: CASSRTWRRRIDEQYF.

This clonotype has more than one count but fewer than ten. The V gene is TRBV2, the J gene TRBJ2-7; D ambiguous. The V and J ends lost 7 bases and 0 bases respectively, with 16 bases between them. The CDR3 has 15 residues. Germline values: CDR1 SNHLY, CDR2 FYNNEI. The CDR3 loop is CASTSTYLSSYEQYF. The CDR3 nucleotides are TGTGCCAGCACCTCGACTTACCTGAGCTCCTACGAGCAGTACTTC.

The chain links TRBV27 to TRBJ2-1, with 11 bases identical to TRBD1. V trimming: 5 bases; J trimming: 7 bases; junction bases outside the gene matches: 10. This CDR3 is built from 16 residues. Germline V gene data show CDR1 as MNHEY and CDR2 as SMNVEV (reference sequence). Here the CDR3 DNA reads TGTGCCAGCAGTCTAACCCGGACAGGGGGCTGGAATGAGCAGTTCTTC. This encodes CASSLTRTGGWNEQFF.

This clonotype was counted a few times. The chain couples TRBV29-1 to TRBJ1-4; possibly TRBD1 for D (5 bases). Trimming took 6 bases from V and 12 from J, leaving 17 bases between them. CDR1 and CDR2 (germline): SQVTM, ANQGSEA. The CDR3 runs 12 residues. The CDR3 DNA reads as TGCAGCGTCATGGGGCGGGAAGCTGAACTGTTTTTT. This gives the protein CSVMGREAELFF.

V is TRBV11-2 and J is TRBJ2-5, with D perhaps matching TRBD1 (5 bases). Between the trimmed V and J ends, which lost 4 bases and 4 bases, there was a span of 13 bases. This CDR3 comprises 14 residues. The germline gives CDR1 SGHAT, CDR2 FQNNGV. DNA of the CDR3: TGTGCCAGCAGCTGGCAGGGTGGGCCAGAGACCCAGTACTTC. Encoded protein: CASSWQGGPETQYF.

This clonotype was counted a few times. This chain connects TRBV7-2 to TRBJ2-2; D perhaps matches TRBD2 (6 bases). The germline gives CDR1 SGHTA, CDR2 FQGNSA. Trimming removed 5 bases from V and 4 bases from J, with 17 bases in between. The length of the CDR3 is 16 residues. This CDR3 reads CASSPRWGETTGELFF. In nucleotides, the CDR3 is TGTGCCAGCAGCCCCCGGTGGGGGGAAACCACCGGGGAGCTGTTTTTT.

The V gene is TRBV6-5, the J gene TRBJ2-7; a weak D match, TRBD2 (5 bases). V lost 5 bases to trimming and J lost 5 bases, with 16 bases between them. This CDR3 region has 14 residues. Germline lookup yields CDR1 MNHEY and CDR2 SVGAGI. CDR3 DNA sequence: TGTGCCAGCAGTACCCCGGAGGCTCAGAACGAGCAGTACTTC. Its protein product is CASSTPEAQNEQYF.

The chain is built from TRBV20-1 and TRBJ1-2; D not certain. Germline V CDR1 and CDR2: DFQATT, SNEGSKA (reference sequence). Trimming pared 0 bases from V and 1 base from J, leaving 9 bases between. CDR3 size: 14 residues. The CDR3 loop is CSARDFIVNYGYTF. The CDR3 nucleotides read TGCAGTGCTAGAGATTTCATCGTTAACTATGGCTACACCTTC.

The chain recombines TRBV6-6 with TRBJ2-1; TRBD2 aligns across 8 bases. Germline-derived CDR1 and CDR2 are MNHNY and SVGAGI (reference sequence). V lost 1 base to trimming and J lost 5 bases; unmatched junction nucleotides: 4. There are 15 residues in the CDR3. The CDR3 protein is CASSYFGGANNEQFF. CDR3 bases: TGTGCCAGCAGTTACTTCGGGGGGGCCAACAATGAGCAGTTCTTC.

This clonotype was recorded a few times. CDR3 coding DNA: TGTGCCAGCAGCACGGACGGCTCCTACAATGAGCAGTTCTTC. The encoded protein is CASSTDGSYNEQFF. J is TRBJ2-1 and V is TRBV7-2; D remains ambiguous. The CDR3 is 14 residues long. The germline V gene has CDR1 SGHTA and CDR2 FQGNSA. The V gene lost 5 bases and the J gene lost 0 bases, with 8 bases spanning the gap.

The chain uses TRBV29-1 and TRBJ2-5, with TRBD2 matching over 10 bases. From germline, CDR1 is SQVTM and CDR2 ANQGSEA. V lost 3 bases and J lost 5; bases outside the gene matches: 9. CDR3 length equals 15 residues. The CDR3 DNA sequence: TGCAGCGTTGATGGGCTAGCGGGAGACCGGGAGACCCAGTACTTC. Translated: CSVDGLAGDRETQYF.

This chain links TRBV18 with TRBJ2-1; 7 bases agree with TRBD2. The CDR3 contains 16 residues. The ends lost 1 base at V and 2 bases at J; junction bases unmatched: 5. CDR1 is KGHSH, CDR2 LQKENI, per germline. The CDR3 DNA reads as TGTGCCAGCTCACCACGCTCCCTAGCGGCCTACAATGAGCAGTTCTTC. Amino acid sequence: CASSPRSLAAYNEQFF.

The chain couples TRBV20-1 to TRBJ2-2, with 7 bases lining up with TRBD2. CDR1 and CDR2 from the germline V gene are DFQATT and SNEGSKA (reference sequence). V shed 4 bases, J shed 5 bases, and the junction held 7 bases outside the gene matches. The CDR3 runs to 14 residues. The CDR3 DNA reads TGCAGTGCTAACCCTAGCGGATATACCGGGGAGCTGTTTTTT. As protein: CSANPSGYTGELFF.